This entry concerns a single TCR beta chain. The antigen remains undetermined. This CDR3 is built from 12 residues. Per the germline V gene, CDR1 is GTSNPN and CDR2 is SVGIG (reference sequence). The trim removed 5 bases at V and 7 bases at J, leaving 6 bases unmatched. This specimen comes from a study of graft-versus-host responses after intestinal transplantation. Study-wide context: Each of the recipients got a multivisceral, liver-intestinal, or isolated intestinal transplant. Every recipient had anti-thymocyte globulin induction and 3 to 4 years of tacrolimus plus steroids.

Generated by immunoSEQ multiplex PCR, the TCRdb table keeps only in-frame clones and is missing some. This sample has over 75,000 clones, with around 86% found just once. The clonotype was recovered from a human donor who was the organ donor for an intestinal transplant. The rearrangement joins TRBV30 to TRBJ1-1; 8 bases match TRBD1. The source was unstimulated CD8+ T cells sorted from spleen or lymph node cells, collected before transplant. CDR3 DNA sequence: TGTGCCTGGCAGGGGACAGGCCTTGAAGCTTTCTTT. Translated, it gives CAWQGTGLEAFF.